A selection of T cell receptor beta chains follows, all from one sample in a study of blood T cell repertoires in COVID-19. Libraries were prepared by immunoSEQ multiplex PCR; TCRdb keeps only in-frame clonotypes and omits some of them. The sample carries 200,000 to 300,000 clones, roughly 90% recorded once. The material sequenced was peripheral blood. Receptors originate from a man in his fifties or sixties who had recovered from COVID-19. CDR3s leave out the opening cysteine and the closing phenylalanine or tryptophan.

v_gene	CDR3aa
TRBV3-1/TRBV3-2	ASSQDWKGLAGVPYNEQF
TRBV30	AWSVLVGIYGYT
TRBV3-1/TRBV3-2	ASSQENSGGPVGTDTQY
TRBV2	ASSIGQGGYQETQY
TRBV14	ASSQGSGGDVETQY
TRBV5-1	ASSLAGTPQEKLF
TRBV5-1	ATKVDNIPGELF
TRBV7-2	ASSLAQGAFEQY
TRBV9	ASSVGGHQNSPLH
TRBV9	ASSAHTGEGQPQH
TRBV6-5	ASSTDSSFGELF
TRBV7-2	ASSSRRVYEQY
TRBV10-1	ASSDVLSGNTIY
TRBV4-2	ASRPSGQGYNEQF
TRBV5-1	ASSQGAGNTEAF
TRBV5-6	ASSLYQGIQREQF
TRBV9	ASSVDGVRNQPQH
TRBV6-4	ASSREHAPSGANVLT
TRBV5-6	ASSLDLAPKETQY
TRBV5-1	ASKRGTNEKLF
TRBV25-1	ASSSGTTGNTIY
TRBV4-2	ASSQDSYGGRQPQH
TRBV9	ASSDGLGEYTEAF